Following are 21 T cell receptor beta chains from one sample sequenced in a study of OX40 agonist ivuxolimab in advanced cancers. The library was built by means of the immunoSEQ multiplex PCR assay. In TCRdb, the immuneACCESS table is reduced to in-frame sequences with V and J assigned. These tables do not hold every clone; where another copy was compared, an unresolved V gene accounts for under half, and the others remain unexplained. Within this sample are roughly 38,000 clones, with roughly 89% of them counted one time only. The ten largest make up approximately 39% of the sample. Sequences were derived from CD4+ or CD8+ T cells sorted from blood, sampled in a trial of the OX40 agonist ivuxolimab. The receptors shown here come from an adult with an advanced solid tumor such as melanoma, head and neck, liver or kidney cancer.

The rearrangement links TRBV10-3 to TRBJ2-5; 11 positions match TRBD1. CDR3 length: 15 residues. The junction had 6 bases not matched to a gene; V was cut back by 5 bases and J by 4 bases. Germline V gene lookup returns CDR1 ENHRY and CDR2 SYGVKD. The CDR3 here is CAISKTGTGGETQYF. The DNA for the CDR3 is TGTGCCATCAGTAAAACCGGGACAGGGGGAGAGACCCAGTACTTC.

The rearrangement joins TRBV2 to TRBJ2-3, with TRBD2 matching over 11 bases. In germline, CDR1 is SNHLY, CDR2 FYNNEI. V lost 6 bases, J lost 5 bases, and 13 bases stayed unmatched. The CDR3 extends over 17 amino acids. The CDR3 spells CASSPGGLAGGLDTQYF. For the CDR3, the DNA is TGTGCCAGCAGCCCCGGCGGCCTAGCGGGGGGTTTAGATACGCAGTATTTT.

This sequence joins TRBV6-1 and TRBJ2-7, with 7 positions matching TRBD1. This CDR3 comprises 14 residues. J lost 4 bases, V lost 5 bases, and 8 bases had no gene match. Germline-derived CDR1 and CDR2 are MNHNS and SASEGT. DNA for the CDR3: TGTGCCAGCAGTACAGGGGATTTTGCGTACGAGCAGTACTTC. It yields the protein CASSTGDFAYEQYF.

This sequence joins TRBV2 and TRBJ1-1; D is uncertain. Germline V gene data show CDR1 as SNHLY and CDR2 as FYNNEI. V was cut by 5 bases and J by 4 bases, with 11 bases left in between. This CDR3 is built from 13 residues. CDR3 nucleotide sequence: TGTGCCAGCAGTAGCGAGGGCGGCACTGAAGCTTTCTTT. This encodes CASSSEGGTEAFF.

This chain joins TRBV15 and TRBJ2-1, with TRBD1 as a possible D gene (5 bases). This CDR3 has 13 residues. V lost 3 bases, J lost 6 bases, and 9 bases lay in between. The germline V gene has CDR1 LNHNV and CDR2 YYDKDF (reference sequence). The CDR3 sequence is CATSRTRVNEQFF. CDR3 in DNA: TGTGCCACCAGCAGGACCAGGGTCAATGAGCAGTTCTTC.

J is TRBJ1-1 and V is TRBV9; 7 nucleotides agree with TRBD1. Germline assignment: CDR1 SGDLS and CDR2 YYNGEE. J lost 1 base, V lost 3 bases, and 3 bases had no gene match. The length of the CDR3 is 14 residues. DNA for the CDR3: TGTGCCAGCAGCGCGCGGGACAGGAACACTGAAGCTTTCTTT. Encoded protein: CASSARDRNTEAFF.

The chain uses TRBV29-1 and TRBJ1-1, with TRBD1 matching over 8 bases. Germline CDR1 is SQVTM and CDR2 is ANQGSEA. V lost 7 bases, J lost 0 bases, and 4 bases stayed unmatched. The CDR3 sequence is 13 residues long. The CDR3 protein is CSATGAMNTEAFF. The CDR3 region has the DNA TGCAGCGCGACAGGGGCCATGAACACTGAAGCTTTCTTT.

V gene TRBV5-1 combines with J gene TRBJ2-7; D remains ambiguous. Trimming left V 7 bases short and J 7 bases short, with 15 bases between. CDR1 SGHRS and CDR2 YFSETQ come from the germline V gene. This CDR3 is 12 amino acids long. In DNA form, the CDR3 reads TGCGCCAGCCGAGAACTCCGAGGAGAGCAGTACTTC. Protein sequence: CASRELRGEQYF.

The gene calls are TRBV5-1 and TRBJ1-3, with 10 bases aligning to TRBD1. CDR3 length: 14 residues. Germline CDR1 reads SGHRS; CDR2 reads YFSETQ. The V and J ends lost 5 bases and 4 bases, in that order; junction bases with no gene match: 3. CDR3 coding DNA: TGCGCCAGCAGTGACAGGGGGCAAGGAAACACCATATATTTT. Its translation: CASSDRGQGNTIYF. The entire variable domain, with the rest obtained from reference TRBV5-1 and TRBJ1-3, is as follows: KAGVTQTPRYLIKTRGQQVTLSCSPISGHRSVSWYQQTPGQGLQFLFEYFSETQRNKGNFPGRFSGRQFSNSRSEMNVSTLELGDSALYLCASSDRGQGNTIYFGEGSWLTVV.

J is TRBJ1-1 and V is TRBV7-9; D call uncertain. V lost 8 bases and J lost 8, with 18 bases in between. CDR3 length equals 13 residues. Germline V gene sequence: CDR1 SEHNR, CDR2 FQNEAQ (reference sequence). CDR3 sequence (DNA): TGTGCCAGCGGTCAGACGTTGTCGTCCGAAGCTTTCTTT. Translated: CASGQTLSSEAFF.

CDR3 sequence: CASSLHQGLYNEQFF. CDR3 bases: TGTGCCAGCAGCTTACATCAGGGCCTCTACAATGAGCAGTTCTTC. The J gene is TRBJ2-1, the V gene TRBV11-2; possibly TRBD1 for D (5 bases). V lost 2 bases and J lost 3, with 11 bases in between. Germline assignment: CDR1 SGHAT and CDR2 FQNNGV. The CDR3 loop spans 15 amino acids.

The chain employs TRBV11-2 and TRBJ2-7, with D perhaps TRBD1 (5 bases). Germline V CDR1 and CDR2: SGHAT, FQNNGV. This CDR3 has 16 amino acids. The V end was cut by 1 base, the J end by 1 base, with 14 bases between. CDR3 amino acids: CASSLGQGLMSYEQYF. The CDR3 bases are TGTGCCAGCAGCTTAGGTCAGGGCCTTATGTCCTACGAGCAGTACTTC.

This clone was counted a single time. This rearrangement joins TRBV9 to TRBJ2-7; TRBD2 matches 8 bases. V lost 3 bases to trimming and J lost 1 base; unmatched junction nucleotides: 6. The CDR3 consists of 15 residues. Germline loops: CDR1 SGDLS, CDR2 YYNGEE. The CDR3 reads CASSAGGDLSYEQYF. CDR3 coding DNA: TGTGCCAGCAGCGCGGGGGGGGACTTATCCTACGAGCAGTACTTC. Supplemented by reference TRBV9 and TRBJ2-7, the full variable domain reads DSGVTQTPKHLITATGQRVTLRCSPRSGDLSVYWYQQSLDQGLQFLIQYYNGEERAKGNILERFSAQQFPDLHSELNLSSLELGDSALYFCASSAGGDLSYEQYFGPGTRLTVT.

This clone was counted once. The V call is TRBV9, the J call TRBJ1-4; weak D call: TRBD1 (6 bases). V was cut by 4 bases and J by 7 bases, with 14 bases left in between. Germline CDR1 reads SGDLS; CDR2 reads YYNGEE. There are 14 residues in the CDR3. Here the CDR3 reads CASSPNRVGEKLFF. The CDR3 DNA follows: TGTGCCAGCAGCCCCAACAGGGTGGGTGAAAAACTGTTTTTT.

The rearrangement links TRBV4-1 to TRBJ1-1; D is uncertain. Germline values: CDR1 MGHRA, CDR2 YSYEKL. V was pared by 0 bases and J by 1 base, with 12 bases between. The CDR3 has 16 amino acids. CDR3 coding DNA: TGCGCCAGCAGCCAAGAAGGAGACTCCGAGAACACTGAAGCTTTCTTT. Encoded protein: CASSQEGDSENTEAFF.

The rearrangement uses TRBV6-1 and TRBJ1-5; D uncertain. CDR1 and CDR2 from the germline V gene are MNHNS and SASEGT. V lost 3 bases and J lost 2, with 11 bases in between. The CDR3 has 15 residues. The chain's CDR3 is CASSEGSRRNQPQHF. CDR3 coding DNA: TGTGCCAGCAGTGAGGGCAGTCGGCGCAATCAGCCCCAGCATTTT.

This clone was picked up one time. The V gene is TRBV16, the J gene TRBJ1-5, with D possibly TRBD1 on 5 matching bases. Per the germline V gene, CDR1 is KGHSY and CDR2 is FQNENV. The CDR3 is made up of 16 amino acids. V was clipped by 0 bases and J by 2 bases, with 11 bases between them. This CDR3 reads CASSQSGQGGNQPQHF. The CDR3 region has the DNA TGTGCCAGCAGCCAATCGGGGCAGGGTGGCAATCAGCCCCAGCATTTT.

This clone has just one count. The chain combines TRBV5-1 with TRBJ1-2; weak D call: TRBD1 (6 bases). Germline CDR1 SGHRS, CDR2 YFSETQ. The CDR3 consists of 14 residues. The V end lost 4 bases, the J end lost 0 bases, and 10 bases lay between the germline ends. As DNA, the CDR3 is TGCGCCAGCAGCATGGGACACCCTAACTATGGCTACACCTTC. It codes for CASSMGHPNYGYTF. Looking up the rest from reference TRBV5-1 and TRBJ1-2 gives the full variable domain: KAGVTQTPRYLIKTRGQQVTLSCSPISGHRSVSWYQQTPGQGLQFLFEYFSETQRNKGNFPGRFSGRQFSNSRSEMNVSTLELGDSALYLCASSMGHPNYGYTFGSGTRLTVV.

The chain joins TRBV19 to TRBJ1-2, with D possibly being TRBD1 (6 bases). The CDR3 spans 13 residues. V shed 9 bases and J shed 2 bases, with 13 bases lying between them. Germline V gene data show CDR1 as LNHDA and CDR2 as SQIVND (reference sequence). The CDR3 coding sequence is TGTGCCAGCGGACAGCGAAGCAACTATGGCTACACCTTC. Amino acid sequence: CASGQRSNYGYTF. The full variable domain, in which reference TRBV19 and TRBJ1-2 provide the parts outside the CDR3, is DGGITQSPKYLFRKEGQNVTLSCEQNLNHDAMYWYRQDPGQGLRLIYYSQIVNDFQKGDIAEGYSVSREKKESFPLTVTSAQKNPTAFYLCASGQRSNYGYTFGSGTRLTVV.

The chain recombines TRBV5-1 with TRBJ2-7, with D perhaps matching TRBD1 (6 bases). Germline CDR1 is SGHRS and CDR2 is YFSETQ. V was shortened by 0 bases and J by 0 bases, with 13 bases between the two germline ends. The CDR3 is 16 amino acids. The DNA for the CDR3 is TGCGCCAGCAGCTTGGCCGCGGACAGCTTCTCCTACGAGCAGTACTTC. Translation gives CASSLAADSFSYEQYF.

This CDR3 is CASSQEIAGTGTGYTF. CDR3 nucleotide sequence: TGTGCCAGCAGCCAAGAAATCGCCGGGACAGGGACCGGCTACACCTTC. This sequence joins TRBV14 and TRBJ1-2, with 9 bases fitting TRBD1. The CDR3 spans 16 residues. Germline V gene lookup returns CDR1 SGHDN and CDR2 FVKESK. The ends lost 0 bases at V and 8 bases at J; junction bases unmatched: 10.